A single sample is the source of the 26 T cell receptor beta chains below, sequenced in a study of beta chain features in type 1 diabetes. Expressed TCRB transcripts got sequenced, as all isolated RNA was reverse transcribed. Produced via immunoSEQ multiplex PCR; TCRdb's table is partial and in-frame only. The profile shows about 620,000 clones, around a sixth of them singletons. The source material was naive CD4+ T cells from blood. The origin of the receptors is a man in his late teens or twenties in good health.

The J gene is TRBJ1-3, the V gene TRBV7-9, with TRBD1 identical over 7 bases. The CDR3 has 14 amino acids. V lost 3 bases and J lost 4; bases outside the gene matches: 3. Germline CDR1 SEHNR, CDR2 FQNEAQ (reference sequence). CDR3 protein: CASSFTGVGNTIYF. Here the CDR3 DNA reads TGTGCCAGCAGCTTCACAGGGGTGGGAAACACCATATATTTT.

This clone has more than one count but fewer than ten. This chain connects TRBV2 to TRBJ2-1, with D possibly TRBD2 on 6 matching bases. The germline V gene has CDR1 SNHLY and CDR2 FYNNEI. Trimming left V 6 bases short and J 1 base short, with 13 bases between. CDR3 size: 15 residues. CDR3 in DNA: TGTGCCAGCAGAGATCCAGCGGGTTCCTACAATGAGCAGTTCTTC. This sequence encodes CASRDPAGSYNEQFF.

This clone has more than one count but fewer than ten. This chain uses TRBV7-9 with TRBJ2-3; a weak D match, TRBD1 (6 bases). This CDR3 has 13 residues. Looked up from germline, CDR1 is SEHNR and CDR2 is FQNEAQ (reference sequence). V was trimmed by 4 bases and J by 15 bases, leaving 20 bases between them. CDR3 DNA: TGTGCCAGCAGCTCCCACCCCAGGGGTGAATTCTATTTT. Protein product: CASSSHPRGEFYF.

The rearrangement links TRBV7-9 to TRBJ2-5, with TRBD1 matching over 8 bases. With 5 bases clipped from V and 2 bases from J, the junction kept 4 bases outside the gene matches. CDR1 is SEHNR, CDR2 FQNEAQ, per germline (reference sequence). This CDR3 comprises 14 residues. The CDR3 DNA reads TGTGCCAGCAGCGGTCAGGGGGCTCAAGAGACCCAGTACTTC. As protein: CASSGQGAQETQYF.

This rearrangement joins TRBV5-1 to TRBJ1-6, with TRBD1 identical over 10 bases. V dropped 3 bases and J dropped 5; count of bases not matched to a gene: 11. The CDR3 spans 18 residues. Germline-derived CDR1 and CDR2 are SGHRS and YFSETQ. The CDR3 nucleotides read TGCGCCAGCAGCTCCCGGGACAGGGGCATCTTGGATAATTCACCCCTCCACTTT. Its translation: CASSSRDRGILDNSPLHF. Filled out from reference TRBV5-1 and TRBJ1-6, the complete variable domain reads KAGVTQTPRYLIKTRGQQVTLSCSPISGHRSVSWYQQTPGQGLQFLFEYFSETQRNKGNFPGRFSGRQFSNSRSEMNVSTLELGDSALYLCASSSRDRGILDNSPLHFGNGTRLTVT.

V and J are TRBV6-5 and TRBJ1-5, with a weak D call TRBD1 (5 bases). V was clipped by 6 bases and J by 7 bases, with 13 bases between them. This CDR3 is 13 amino acids long. Germline V CDR1 and CDR2: MNHEY, SVGAGI. The CDR3, as DNA: TGTGCCAGCAGCCCCAGGGAGGAGCAGCCCCAGCATTTT. Protein sequence: CASSPREEQPQHF.

The chain has TRBV7-2 and TRBJ2-1; the D gene is possibly TRBD2 (6 bases). V was shortened by 5 bases and J by 4 bases, with 9 bases between the two germline ends. Germline V gene data show CDR1 as SGHTA and CDR2 as FQGNSA. This CDR3 spans 13 amino acids. CDR3 in DNA: TGTGCCAGCAGCGGGACTCGATACAATGAGCAGTTCTTC. It specifies CASSGTRYNEQFF.

The chain is built from TRBV4-3 and TRBJ1-3; D gene uncertain. The CDR3 spans 14 residues. The ends were cut back, 4 bases at V and 4 bases at J, with 11 bases in the middle. Germline V gene sequence: CDR1 LGHNA, CDR2 YSLEER. The CDR3, as DNA: TGCGCCAGCAGCCCGCACACCGAGGGAAACACCATATATTTT. Protein sequence: CASSPHTEGNTIYF.

V and J are TRBV18 and TRBJ2-5; possible D gene TRBD2, 6 bases. CDR3 length: 13 amino acids. CDR1 is KGHSH, CDR2 LQKENI, per germline. The germline V and J ends were trimmed by 6 bases and 5 bases, with 13 bases remaining between them. The chain's CDR3 is CASSTGLVETQYF. CDR3 DNA: TGTGCCAGCTCGACGGGACTCGTCGAGACCCAGTACTTC.

This clone was detected a few times. The chain combines TRBV11-3 with TRBJ2-2, with 10 bases fitting TRBD1. Looked up from germline, CDR1 is SGHNT and CDR2 is YENEEA. V dropped 6 bases and J dropped 3; count of bases not matched to a gene: 4. The CDR3 consists of 15 residues. The CDR3 DNA follows: TGTGCCAGCAGGGGACAGGGGAGGGACACCGGGGAGCTGTTTTTT. Protein sequence: CASRGQGRDTGELFF. The whole variable domain, remainder taken from reference TRBV11-3 and TRBJ2-2, is EAGVVQSPRYKIIEKKQPVAFWCNPISGHNTLYWYLQNLGQGPELLIRYENEEAVDDSQLPKDRFSAERLKGVDSTLKIQPAELGDSAVYLCASRGQGRDTGELFFGEGSRLTVL.

This clone was seen a few times. J is TRBJ1-1 and V is TRBV11-2, with TRBD1 matching 8 bases. Germline-derived CDR1 and CDR2 are SGHAT and FQNNGV. V lost 5 bases, J lost 5 bases, and 7 bases stayed unmatched. The length of the CDR3 is 14 residues. CDR3 protein: CASSGQGGGTEAFF. The CDR3 coding sequence is TGTGCCAGCAGCGGACAGGGAGGAGGAACTGAAGCTTTCTTT.

Only a few counts were recorded for this clone. V and J are TRBV23-1 and TRBJ1-1; unclear D gene. TRBV23-1 is recorded as an ORF, its role being uncertain. V was cut by 0 bases and J by 1 base, with 9 bases left in between. This CDR3 contains 15 residues. CDR3 sequence: CASSQSTRRNTEAFF. In nucleotides, the CDR3 is TGCGCCAGCAGTCAATCGACGCGCCGGAACACTGAAGCTTTCTTT.

This clone was picked up a small number of times. V usage is TRBV21-1 and J usage is TRBJ1-5; the table's D call, TRBD1, has no DNA check behind it. TRBV21-1 is assigned pseudogene status. The CDR3 has 13 residues. The CDR3 here is CASRKQGAKPQHF. The CDR3 coding sequence is TGTGCCAGCAGGAAACAGGGGGCTAAGCCCCAGCATTTT.

V is TRBV9 and J is TRBJ2-3; D gene unclear. The CDR3 loop spans 14 amino acids. V was trimmed by 0 bases and J by 2 bases, leaving 7 bases between them. Germline values: CDR1 SGDLS, CDR2 YYNGEE. The CDR3: CASSVATHTDTQYF. DNA of the CDR3: TGTGCCAGCAGCGTAGCTACCCACACAGATACGCAGTATTTT.

In this sample, this clone turned up a few times. The V gene is TRBV5-4, the J gene TRBJ1-1; 8 nucleotides agree with TRBD1. This CDR3 has 15 residues. Germline CDR1 reads SGHNT; CDR2 reads YYREEE (reference sequence). The V gene end was trimmed by 0 bases and the J gene end by 1 base; junction bases not matched to a gene: 2. The CDR3 is CASSLAQGANTEAFF. In nucleotides, the CDR3 is TGTGCCAGCAGCTTGGCTCAGGGGGCGAACACTGAAGCTTTCTTT.

This clone has a handful of counts. The rearrangement uses TRBV5-1 and TRBJ2-1, with D possibly matching TRBD2 (5 bases). CDR1 and CDR2 (germline): SGHRS, YFSETQ. V dropped 5 bases and J dropped 5 bases, with 5 bases sitting between them. This CDR3 is built from 11 residues. The CDR3: CASRTNNEQFF. Here the CDR3 DNA reads TGCGCCAGCAGGACTAACAATGAGCAGTTCTTC.

The V gene is TRBV7-9, the J gene TRBJ2-3; no definite D call. Germline lookup yields CDR1 SEHNR and CDR2 FQNEAQ (reference sequence). The CDR3 spans 13 residues. Trimming shortened V by 6 bases and J by 4 bases, and 11 bases separated the two germline ends. The CDR3 bases are TGTGCCAGCAGATTCCCTGTTGCAGATACGCAGTATTTT. It is translated as CASRFPVADTQYF.

The chain is built from TRBV5-4 and TRBJ1-1, with D perhaps matching TRBD1 (5 bases). CDR3 length equals 17 residues. Germline V gene sequence: CDR1 SGHNT, CDR2 YYREEE (reference sequence). The ends were cut back, 1 base at V and 1 base at J, with 17 bases in the middle. CDR3 residues: CASSLSPGFKGNTEAFF. In DNA form, the CDR3 reads TGTGCCAGCAGCTTGTCCCCAGGGTTTAAAGGGAACACTGAAGCTTTCTTT.

This chain connects TRBV10-2 to TRBJ2-7; unclear D gene. From germline, CDR1 is WSHSY and CDR2 SAAADI. The CDR3 contains 14 residues. The V end was cut by 7 bases, the J end by 9 bases, with 22 bases between. The CDR3 DNA is TGCGCCAGCACCATTGCCCCCCAAGATACGTGGCAGTACTTC. It codes for CASTIAPQDTWQYF.

Points on this clone: Other DNA sequences from this sample encode an identical CDR3 as well. This rearrangement joins TRBV15 to TRBJ2-1, with D perhaps matching TRBD2 (6 bases). V lost 5 bases to trimming and J lost 5 bases, with 13 bases between them. The CDR3 is made up of 14 amino acids. Germline assignment: CDR1 LNHNV and CDR2 YYDKDF (reference sequence). The CDR3 loop reads CATSRAGINNEQFF. The DNA for the CDR3 is TGTGCCACCAGCCGCGCGGGGATAAACAATGAGCAGTTCTTC.

V and J are TRBV7-3 and TRBJ2-3, with D perhaps assigned TRBD1 or TRBD2 (6 bases each). Trimming took off 1 base at V and 5 bases at J, with 16 bases between the two ends. The CDR3 length is 16 residues. Germline V gives CDR1 SGHTA, CDR2 FQGTGA. The CDR3 coding sequence is TGTGCCAGCAGCTTAAGGCCCAGGGGAGGTGGAGATACGCAGTATTTT. Its protein product is CASSLRPRGGGDTQYF. Complete variable domain (other parts from reference TRBV7-3 and TRBJ2-3): GAGVSQTPSNKVTEKGKYVELRCDPISGHTALYWYRQSLGQGPEFLIYFQGTGAADDSGLPNDRFFAVRPEGSVSTLKIQRTERGDSAVYLCASSLRPRGGGDTQYFGPGTRLTVL.

V and J are TRBV11-2 and TRBJ2-3, with D maybe TRBD1 (6 bases). Germline assignment: CDR1 SGHAT and CDR2 FQNNGV. The CDR3 has 15 amino acids. Deletions cut 8 bases from V and 6 bases from J, with 21 bases between. CDR3 amino acids: CASHRGLAGGDTQYF. DNA of the CDR3: TGTGCCAGCCACAGAGGGCTAGCTGGGGGCGATACGCAGTATTTT. Filled out from reference TRBV11-2 and TRBJ2-3, the complete variable domain reads EAGVAQSPRYKIIEKRQSVAFWCNPISGHATLYWYQQILGQGPKLLIQFQNNGVVDDSQLPKDRFSAERLKGVDSTLKIQPAKLEDSAVYLCASHRGLAGGDTQYFGPGTRLTVL.

The CDR3 sequence is CASDRGSTYEQYF. The DNA for the CDR3 is TGTGCCAGCGACCGTGGTTCTACCTACGAGCAGTACTTC. The chain carries TRBV28 and TRBJ2-7, with unresolved D. Per germline, CDR1 MDHEN and CDR2 SYDVKM. The CDR3 loop spans 13 amino acids. Between the trimmed V and J ends, which lost 8 bases and 2 bases, there was a span of 13 bases.

The chain links TRBV6-5 to TRBJ2-5; D possibly matches TRBD1 or TRBD2 (5 bases each). The germline V gene encodes CDR1 MNHEY and CDR2 SVGAGI. V was shortened by 6 bases and J by 2 bases, with 13 bases between the two germline ends. This CDR3 has 14 residues. DNA for the CDR3: TGTGCCAGCAGGTACCCGGGACCGCAAGAGACCCAGTACTTC. This translates into CASRYPGPQETQYF.

This clone has more than one count but fewer than ten. V and J are TRBV11-3 and TRBJ2-2; 7 positions match TRBD2. Looked up from germline, CDR1 is SGHNT and CDR2 is YENEEA. The CDR3 consists of 17 residues. V was pared by 1 base and J by 4 bases, with 9 bases of the junction left unmatched. CDR3 loop: CASSLVGREFGTGELFF. DNA for the CDR3: TGTGCCAGCAGCTTAGTCGGGCGGGAGTTTGGCACCGGGGAGCTGTTTTTT.

This clone was counted only a few times. The rearrangement uses TRBV27 and TRBJ2-2; D possibly corresponds to TRBD2 (6 bases). V lost 5 bases and J lost 5, with 9 bases in between. The CDR3 is 13 amino acids. The germline V gene encodes CDR1 MNHEY and CDR2 SMNVEV (reference sequence). The CDR3 region has the DNA TGTGCCAGCAGTCTTGGGACTACCGGGGAGCTGTTTTTT. Amino acid sequence: CASSLGTTGELFF.